This record looks at one T cell receptor beta chain sequence and its context. Trimming cost V 3 bases and J 8 bases; bases outside gene matches: 11. The CDR3 has 16 residues. The V gene's germline CDR1 is LNHDA and CDR2 SQIVND (reference sequence). This sample was included in a study of blood T cell repertoires in COVID-19. Study context: Specimens from acute and convalescent COVID-19 originated in the United States, Italy and Spain. PBMCs, B-cell-depleted T cells, or T cells were the source of the cDNA or gDNA that made up the material.

Repertoires were generated with immunoSEQ multiplex PCR, while TCRdb's copy carries only in-frame clones and drops some. The sample records around 280,000 clones, 90% being singletons. The receptor's source is a woman younger than 35 with acute COVID-19. The material sequenced was PBMCs or T cells enriched from blood (not recorded which). The chain employs TRBV19 and TRBJ1-2; 11 positions match TRBD1. The CDR3 protein is CASSILGQGARGGYTF. CDR3 nucleotides: TGTGCCAGTAGTATCCTCGGACAGGGGGCGCGAGGGGGCTACACCTTC.